The TCR beta chain under discussion was sequenced for a study of spatial heterogeneity in lung cancer. Turning to the study itself: Mean representation of each unique TCR and UMI combination in the raw reads exceeded 8.5 occurrences.

This clonotype was observed a handful of times. Its antigen is unknown. The CDR3 spans 13 residues. V was shortened by 9 bases and J by 3 bases, with 12 bases between the two germline ends. General study points: Tumor mutation count correlated with how many alpha and beta TCRs expanded intratumorally.

Time point specified: sample taken at primary tumor resection. TCRdb re-called the 5' RACE reads with MiXCR, one entry per CDR3 protein. The sample consists of around 1,500 distinct CDR3 sequences, about 6.4% of them appearing once. This clonotype was sampled from a female donor with early-stage non-small cell lung cancer. The chain employs TRBV12-3 or TRBV12-4 and TRBJ2-4; possible D gene TRBD2, 6 bases. This specimen consisted of lung tumor tissue, obtained at surgery. The chain's CDR3 is CASSGRGKNIQYF. CDR3 nucleotide sequence: TGTGCCAGTTCCGGGCGGGGCAAAAACATTCAGTACTTC.